What follows are 26 T cell receptor beta chains derived from one specimen sequenced in a study of T-cell memory formation after mild COVID-19. TCRdb recomputed calls from the 5' RACE reads with MiXCR, one row per CDR3 protein. The sample yields a few hundred thousand distinct CDR3 sequences, about 15% seen once. The sequencing sample was made of PBMCs or a T cell subset sorted from them (not recorded which). These receptors were taken from a man aged 18 to 30 who had mild COVID-19 (a few samples of this study predate the infection). Cell type and time point are not known.

Turning to this clonotype: Relative to the germline gene, one junction end is altered; a read error may explain this. The chain has TRBV27 and TRBJ2-5; no firm D call. CDR3 length: 17 residues. Germline values: CDR1 MNHEY, CDR2 SMNVEV (reference sequence). The CDR3 sequence is CDSRAQPTLGYQETQYF. The CDR3 DNA sequence: TGTGACAGCAGAGCTCAACCGACCCTGGGGTACCAAGAGACCCAGTACTTC.

The chain carries TRBV7-9 and TRBJ1-2; 9 bases are shared with TRBD1. V lost 1 base and J lost 8; bases outside the gene matches: 14. The CDR3 length is 17 residues. Germline assignment: CDR1 SEHNR and CDR2 FQNEAQ (reference sequence). The CDR3 sequence: CASSLVGSFGTGNGYTF. The DNA of the CDR3 is TGTGCCAGCAGCTTAGTGGGGTCCTTTGGGACAGGGAACGGCTACACCTTC.

The V gene is TRBV7-3, the J gene TRBJ2-4; 11 bases align to TRBD2. The ends lost 5 bases at V and 7 bases at J; junction bases unmatched: 7. The CDR3 runs to 15 residues. Germline-derived CDR1 and CDR2 are SGHTA and FQGTGA. The CDR3 region has the DNA TGTGCCAGCAGCCGTAGCGGGGGGGCCGGGAACATTCAGTACTTC. This gives the protein CASSRSGGAGNIQYF.

The V call is TRBV10-3, the J call TRBJ2-3; 15 positions match TRBD2. J lost 6 bases, V lost 2 bases, and 12 bases had no gene match. CDR1 is ENHRY, CDR2 SYGVKD, per germline. The CDR3 has 19 residues. The CDR3 here is CAISERGTSGGSPPDTQYF. The CDR3, as DNA: TGTGCCATCAGTGAGCGTGGGACTAGCGGGGGGTCCCCCCCGGATACGCAGTATTTT.

The chain is built from TRBV12-3 or TRBV12-4 and TRBJ1-6; 11 bases agree with TRBD1. Losses at the gene ends were 6 bases for V and 7 bases for J; bases not matched to a gene: 5. This CDR3 has 15 amino acids. The CDR3 DNA reads as TGTGCCAGCAGCCCCGGGACAGGGGGAAATTCACCCCTCCACTTT. Its translation: CASSPGTGGNSPLHF.

This clonotype was seen a few times. The CDR3 DNA is TGTGCCAGCAGTTTCGGCAGCTCTGGGGCCAACGTCCTGACTTTC. Protein product: CASSFGSSGANVLTF. The chain couples TRBV12-3 or TRBV12-4 to TRBJ2-6, with no clear D. V was trimmed by 3 bases and J by 0 bases, leaving 6 bases between them. The CDR3 length is 15 residues.

This clonotype was seen only a few times. V gene TRBV7-9 combines with J gene TRBJ2-3, with a possible D match to TRBD2 (6 bases). V was clipped by 2 bases and J by 4 bases, with 13 bases between them. The CDR3 length is 15 residues. From germline, CDR1 is SEHNR and CDR2 FQNEAQ (reference sequence). The CDR3 DNA is TGTGCCAGCAGCTTATCGGGGGTGTGGTCAGATACGCAGTATTTT. It specifies CASSLSGVWSDTQYF.

The chain couples TRBV5-4 to TRBJ1-2, with D possibly matching TRBD1 (6 bases). The CDR3 loop spans 14 amino acids. The V end lost 0 bases, the J end lost 6 bases, and 12 bases lay between the germline ends. Germline V CDR1 and CDR2: SGHNT, YYREEE (reference sequence). CDR3 coding DNA: TGTGCCAGCAGCTTGGCGGGGGCATCGGATGGCTACACCTTC. Translation gives CASSLAGASDGYTF.

The rearrangement joins TRBV6-5 to TRBJ2-1; the D gene could be TRBD1 or TRBD2 (5 bases each). This CDR3 has 20 residues. Germline values: CDR1 MNHEY, CDR2 SVGAGI. V dropped 5 bases and J dropped 1 base, with 27 bases sitting between them. CDR3 in DNA: TGTGCCAGCAGTCATACACAGACAGACCCTTGGGGGAGATCCTACAATGAGCAGTTCTTC. Translating it yields CASSHTQTDPWGRSYNEQFF.

This clonotype was observed many times. The chain joins TRBV7-2 to TRBJ2-4; D not certain. The CDR3 sequence is 11 residues long. Trimming took off 6 bases at V and 11 bases at J, with 11 bases between the two ends. The V gene's germline CDR1 is SGHTA and CDR2 FQGNSA. The CDR3 is CASRENRLQYF. The CDR3 bases are TGTGCCAGCAGGGAGAATAGGCTTCAGTACTTC. Filled out from reference TRBV7-2 and TRBJ2-4, the complete variable domain reads GAGVSQSPSNKVTEKGKDVELRCDPISGHTALYWYRQSLGQGLEFLIYFQGNSAPDKSGLPSDRFSAERTGGSVSTLTIQRTQQEDSAVYLCASRENRLQYFGAGTRLSVL.

This clonotype occurred many times. V is TRBV2 and J is TRBJ2-1, with 13 positions matching TRBD2. The CDR3 extends over 17 amino acids. CDR1 and CDR2 from the germline V gene are SNHLY and FYNNEI. V shed 4 bases, J shed 4 bases, and the junction held 7 bases outside the gene matches. The CDR3 sequence is CASSVSLLAGGYNEQFF. Written as DNA, the CDR3 is TGTGCCAGCAGTGTGTCCCTACTAGCGGGGGGGTACAATGAGCAGTTCTTC.

V usage is TRBV28 and J usage is TRBJ2-1; possibly TRBD1 or TRBD2 for D (6 bases each). The ends were cut back, 5 bases at V and 15 bases at J, with 17 bases in the middle. The CDR3 runs to 12 residues. CDR1 and CDR2 (germline): MDHEN, SYDVKM. The CDR3 DNA reads as TGTGCCAGCAGTCAGGGGACTGCCCGACCGTTCTTC. It yields the protein CASSQGTARPFF. Drawing the rest from reference TRBV28 and TRBJ2-1, the complete variable domain is DVKVTQSSRYLVKRTGEKVFLECVQDMDHENMFWYRQDPGLGLRLIYFSYDVKMKEKGDIPEGYSVSREKKERFSLILESASTNQTSMYLCASSQGTARPFFGPGTRLTVL.

The rearrangement links TRBV19 to TRBJ1-1, with D tentatively TRBD1 (6 bases). CDR3 length: 14 amino acids. Germline-derived CDR1 and CDR2 are LNHDA and SQIVND (reference sequence). The germline V and J ends were trimmed by 6 bases and 1 base, with 12 bases remaining between them. DNA for the CDR3: TGTGCCAGTAGCCCATCGACAGGGAACACTGAAGCTTTCTTT. It encodes CASSPSTGNTEAFF.

The gene calls are TRBV30 and TRBJ1-5; D possibly corresponds to TRBD1 (5 bases). V lost 1 base, J lost 4 bases, and 14 bases lay in between. This CDR3 comprises 15 residues. CDR1 and CDR2 (germline): GTSNPN, SVGIG (reference sequence). The CDR3 nucleotides are TGTGCCTGGAGTGGGGACGTTGGTGGAAATCAGCCCCAGCATTTT. This encodes CAWSGDVGGNQPQHF.

As DNA, the CDR3 is TGTGCCAGCAGCCCAAGGAGGGGGCTGGACTATGGCTACACCTTC. Its protein is CASSPRRGLDYGYTF. The rearrangement joins TRBV12-3 or TRBV12-4 to TRBJ1-2, with 7 bases fitting TRBD1. The CDR3 runs 15 residues. V trimming: 6 bases; J trimming: 3 bases; junction bases outside the gene matches: 10.

This clonotype has more than one count but fewer than ten. CDR3 sequence (DNA): TGTGCCAGCAGCTTCAGGCGTGAGCAGTTCTTC. The encoded protein is CASSFRREQFF. V gene TRBV5-6 combines with J gene TRBJ2-1; D unresolved. V lost 2 bases, J lost 9 bases, and 6 bases lay in between. Germline assignment: CDR1 SGHDT and CDR2 YYEEEE. The length of the CDR3 is 11 residues.

This clonotype was counted a few times. The chain has TRBV12-3 or TRBV12-4 and TRBJ1-2; the match to TRBD1 covers 9 bases. The ends lost 5 bases at V and 1 base at J; junction bases unmatched: 5. The CDR3 contains 15 residues. CDR3 in amino acids: CASSRDRANNYGYTF. In nucleotides, the CDR3 is TGTGCCAGCAGTCGGGACAGGGCAAATAACTATGGCTACACCTTC.

The chain couples TRBV5-1 to TRBJ1-1; 10 bases match TRBD1. CDR3 length: 16 residues. CDR1 and CDR2 from the germline V gene are SGHRS and YFSETQ. J gave up 1 base and V 2 bases, and 5 bases lay outside the gene matches. The CDR3 DNA sequence: TGCGCCAGCAGCTTAGGACAGGGGGTGCCGAACACTGAAGCTTTCTTT. This codes for CASSLGQGVPNTEAFF.

V and J are TRBV7-8 and TRBJ2-2; 10 bases are shared with TRBD1. The J segment lost 4 bases and the V segment lost 1 base, leaving 9 bases of the junction unmatched. The CDR3 sequence is 18 residues long. Germline V gene sequence: CDR1 SGHVS, CDR2 FQNEAQ. CDR3 coding DNA: TGTGCCAGCAGCTTAGGCCCTGACAGGGGGCAGAGCACCGGGGAGCTGTTTTTT. Residues: CASSLGPDRGQSTGELFF.

The chain links TRBV20-1 to TRBJ1-1; no reliable D call. CDR1 and CDR2 from the germline V gene are DFQATT and SNEGSKA (reference sequence). V was trimmed by 6 bases and J by 3 bases, leaving 8 bases between them. This CDR3 is built from 11 residues. CDR3 sequence: CSADGDTEAFF. Here the CDR3 DNA reads TGCAGTGCCGACGGGGACACTGAAGCTTTCTTT.

This chain joins TRBV3-1 and TRBJ2-1; D not certain. Trimming left V 0 bases short and J 7 bases short, with 13 bases between. CDR3 size: 15 residues. The germline V gene encodes CDR1 LGHDT and CDR2 YNNKEL (reference sequence). The CDR3 sequence: CASSQDRLGWNEQFF. CDR3 DNA sequence: TGTGCCAGCAGCCAAGATCGGCTGGGGTGGAATGAGCAGTTCTTC.

The table lists this clonotype with a few counts. The chain combines TRBV5-1 with TRBJ2-2; either TRBD1 or TRBD2 may fit D (5 bases each). Between the trimmed V and J ends, which lost 4 bases and 3 bases, there was a span of 13 bases. The CDR3 runs 15 residues. Germline values: CDR1 SGHRS, CDR2 YFSETQ. CDR3 nucleotide sequence: TGCGCCAGCAGCCCCGGGACGGTGGACACCGGGGAGCTGTTTTTT. The encoded protein is CASSPGTVDTGELFF.

This clonotype appeared many times. The rearrangement joins TRBV4-3 to TRBJ2-3; 8 positions match TRBD1. After removal of 5 bases from V and 9 bases from J, the junction contained 13 bases not matched to a gene. This CDR3 contains 15 residues. The germline V gene encodes CDR1 LGHNA and CDR2 YSLEER. CDR3 loop: CASSSLDRETRTQYF. The CDR3 DNA follows: TGCGCCAGCAGCTCCTTGGACAGGGAGACACGGACGCAGTATTTT.

This clonotype was seen a handful of times. J is TRBJ1-5 and V is TRBV5-1; maybe TRBD1 (6 bases). This CDR3 has 14 amino acids. CDR1 and CDR2 from the germline V gene are SGHRS and YFSETQ. V lost 1 base and J lost 7, with 12 bases in between. CDR3 residues: CASSLRQGMQPQHF. CDR3 bases: TGCGCCAGCAGCTTGCGCCAGGGGATGCAGCCCCAGCATTTT.

This clonotype was detected a few times. The CDR3: CASSPLRGGVRADTQYF. The CDR3 DNA reads TGTGCCAGCAGTCCCCTGAGAGGAGGGGTCAGGGCAGATACGCAGTATTTT. The chain links TRBV27 to TRBJ2-3, with a tentative D call TRBD2 (6 bases). V lost 5 bases and J 4 bases, leaving 22 bases between the germline ends. This CDR3 contains 17 residues. CDR1 and CDR2 from the germline V gene are MNHEY and SMNVEV (reference sequence).

The sample holds a few counts of this clonotype. This chain joins TRBV11-2 and TRBJ2-7; unclear D gene. The CDR3 has 16 residues. Germline CDR1 and CDR2: SGHAT and FQNNGV. V lost 7 bases, J lost 0 bases, and 19 bases lay in between. CDR3 in amino acids: CASTSIGRVNSYEQYF. In DNA, the CDR3 is TGTGCCAGCACCTCAATCGGACGGGTCAACTCCTACGAGCAGTACTTC.